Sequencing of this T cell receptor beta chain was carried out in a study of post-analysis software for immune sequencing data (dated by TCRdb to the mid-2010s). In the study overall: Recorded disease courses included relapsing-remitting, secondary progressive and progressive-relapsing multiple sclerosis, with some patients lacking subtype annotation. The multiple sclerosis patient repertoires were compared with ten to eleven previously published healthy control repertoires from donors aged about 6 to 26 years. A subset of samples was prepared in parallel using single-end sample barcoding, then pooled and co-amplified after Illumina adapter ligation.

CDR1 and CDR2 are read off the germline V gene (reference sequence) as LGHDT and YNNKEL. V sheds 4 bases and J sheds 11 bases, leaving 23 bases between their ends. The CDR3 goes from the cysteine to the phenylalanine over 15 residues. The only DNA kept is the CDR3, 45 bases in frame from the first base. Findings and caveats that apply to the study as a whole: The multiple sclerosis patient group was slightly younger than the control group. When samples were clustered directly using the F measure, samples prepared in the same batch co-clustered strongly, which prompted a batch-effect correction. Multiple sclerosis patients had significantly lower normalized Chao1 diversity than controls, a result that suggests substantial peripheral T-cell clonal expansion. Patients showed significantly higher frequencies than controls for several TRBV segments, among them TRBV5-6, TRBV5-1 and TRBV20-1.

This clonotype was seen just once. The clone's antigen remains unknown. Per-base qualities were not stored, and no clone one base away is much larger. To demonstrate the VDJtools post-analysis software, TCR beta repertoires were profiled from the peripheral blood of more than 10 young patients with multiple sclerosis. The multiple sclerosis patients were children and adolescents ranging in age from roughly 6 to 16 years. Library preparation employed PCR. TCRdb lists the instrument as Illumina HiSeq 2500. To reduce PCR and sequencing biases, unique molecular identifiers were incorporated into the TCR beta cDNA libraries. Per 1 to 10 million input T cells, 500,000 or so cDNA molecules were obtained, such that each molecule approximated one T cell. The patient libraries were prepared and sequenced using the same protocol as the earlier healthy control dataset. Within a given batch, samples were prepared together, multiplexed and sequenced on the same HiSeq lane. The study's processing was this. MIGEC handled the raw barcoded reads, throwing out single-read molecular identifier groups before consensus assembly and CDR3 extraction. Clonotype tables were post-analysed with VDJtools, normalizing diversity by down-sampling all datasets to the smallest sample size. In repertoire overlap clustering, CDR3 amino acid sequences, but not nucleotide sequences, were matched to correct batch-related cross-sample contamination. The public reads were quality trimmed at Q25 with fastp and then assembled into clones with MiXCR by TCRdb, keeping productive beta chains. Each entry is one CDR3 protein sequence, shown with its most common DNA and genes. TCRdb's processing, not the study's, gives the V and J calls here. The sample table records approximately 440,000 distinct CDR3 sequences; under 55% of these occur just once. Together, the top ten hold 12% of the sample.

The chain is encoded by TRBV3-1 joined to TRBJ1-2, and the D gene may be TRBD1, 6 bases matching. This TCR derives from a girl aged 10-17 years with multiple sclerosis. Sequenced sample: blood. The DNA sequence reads TGTGCCAGCAGCCTCCCCGAACAGGGAGATTTGAGATACACCTTC. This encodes CASSLPEQGDLRYTF.